A selection of T cell receptor beta chains follows, all from one sample in a study of blood T cell repertoires in COVID-19. Sequenced by immunoSEQ multiplex PCR; TCRdb stores in-frame clones only, minus some. The sample has over 600,000 clones, 90% seen once. Specimen: peripheral blood. The receptors originated from a woman aged 18 to 35 with acute or convalescent COVID-19. CDR3s include the opening cysteine and the closing phenylalanine or tryptophan. A D gene is named only where the DNA matches it firmly. Not all rows give a size; the values are once, few, many and, for expanded clones, a class.

D	J	size	V	CDR3	DNA
TRBD1	TRBJ1-2	-	TRBV19	CASSIDTGTGFGYTF	TGTGCCAGTAGTATAGATACCGGGACAGGGTTTGGCTACACCTTC
-	TRBJ2-7	-	TRBV6-5	CASSYGEGSYEQYF	TGTGCCAGCAGTTACGGAGAGGGCTCCTACGAGCAGTACTTC
TRBD2	TRBJ2-3	-	TRBV10-3	CAISATGGVQDTQYF	TGTGCCATCAGTGCGACGGGAGGGGTCCAAGATACGCAGTATTTT
TRBD1	TRBJ1-3	-	TRBV19	CASRDRASGNTIYF	TGTGCCAGTAGGGACAGGGCCTCTGGAAACACCATATATTTT
-	TRBJ1-2	few	TRBV6-1	CASSEIGEQGYTF	TGTGCCAGCAGTGAAATCGGGGAACAGGGCTACACCTTC
-	TRBJ1-6	-	TRBV27	CASSPLGQPSSYNSPLHF	TGTGCCAGCAGTCCCCTCGGACAGCCGAGCTCCTATAATTCACCCCTCCACTTT
-	TRBJ1-4	-	TRBV18	CASSPPGALGEKLFF	TGTGCCAGCTCACCACCTGGGGCCCTAGGTGAAAAACTGTTTTTT
TRBD1	TRBJ1-1	-	TRBV24-1	CATSDSDRAAFF	TGTGCCACCAGTGATTCGGACAGGGCAGCTTTCTTT
-	TRBJ1-4	-	TRBV21-1	CASSTHHDRGDEKLFF	TGTGCCAGCAGCACCCACCACGACAGGGGAGATGAAAAACTGTTTTTT
TRBD2	TRBJ2-3	-	TRBV9	CASSVPGTSGVYDTQYF	TGTGCCAGCAGCGTGCCCGGGACTAGCGGGGTCTATGATACGCAGTATTTT
-	TRBJ2-2	once	TRBV6-4	CASSISGTDGELFF	TGTGCCAGCAGTATTTCGGGAACGGACGGGGAGCTGTTTTTT
TRBD1	TRBJ1-5	-	TRBV3-1/TRBV3-2	CASSQDGTGNQPQHF	TGTGCCAGCAGCCAGGACGGGACAGGGAATCAGCCCCAGCATTTT
TRBD2	TRBJ2-5	-	TRBV9	CASSGSGGARGTQYF	TGTGCCAGCAGCGGAAGCGGGGGGGCCAGGGGGACCCAGTACTTC
-	TRBJ1-2	-	TRBV12-3/TRBV12-4	CASIQGQGKTF	TGTGCCAGCATCCAGGGGCAGGGGAAGACCTTC
TRBD2	TRBJ2-3	-	TRBV7-6	CASSLGIAGGPDPDTQYF	TGTGCCAGCAGCTTAGGGATAGCGGGGGGGCCTGACCCAGATACGCAGTATTTT
-	TRBJ1-2	-	TRBV3-1/TRBV3-2	CASSQTVNYGYTF	TGTGCCAGCAGCCAGACAGTTAACTATGGCTACACCTTC
-	TRBJ1-1	-	TRBV25-1	CASSAEGVEAFF	TGTGCCAGCAGTGCCGAAGGGGTTGAAGCTTTCTTT
-	TRBJ1-1	-	TRBV4-1	CASSHPGQNTEAFF	TGCGCCAGCAGCCATCCTGGACAGAACACTGAAGCTTTCTTT
TRBD1	TRBJ1-2	many	TRBV24-1	CATSDATTGTGDGYTF	TGTGCCACCAGTGACGCCACAACCGGGACAGGGGATGGCTACACCTTC
TRBD1	TRBJ2-1	many	TRBV24-1	CATSGGDRGYNEQFF	TGTGCCACCAGTGGTGGGGACAGGGGTTACAATGAGCAGTTCTTC
-	TRBJ2-7	few	TRBV5-5	CASSLAQGYPYEQYF	TGTGCCAGCAGCTTGGCGCAGGGTTATCCGTACGAGCAGTACTTC
TRBD1	TRBJ2-1	-	TRBV11-2	CASRSGGAIYNEQFF	TGTGCCAGCAGGTCAGGGGGCGCGATCTACAATGAGCAGTTCTTC
TRBD1	TRBJ1-2	once	TRBV5-4	CASSSRTGGRDGYTF	TGTGCCAGCAGCTCTCGGACAGGGGGCAGAGATGGCTACACCTTC
-	TRBJ1-2	-	TRBV7-2	CASSLGIRQGAGYTF	TGTGCCAGCAGCTTGGGGATTAGGCAGGGCGCTGGCTACACCTTC
-	TRBJ1-1	-	TRBV7-9	CASSLGAGVGEAFF	TGTGCCAGCAGCTTAGGTGCAGGGGTTGGTGAAGCTTTCTTT
-	TRBJ2-5	few	TRBV29-1	CSAETAYQETQYF	TGCAGCGCCGAGACAGCGTACCAAGAGACCCAGTACTTC
-	TRBJ1-5	once	TRBV27	CASSLWAADSNQPQHF	TGTGCCAGCAGTTTATGGGCAGCTGATAGCAATCAGCCCCAGCATTTT
-	TRBJ2-3	once	TRBV27	CASSSHRGGVDTQYF	TGTGCCAGCAGTTCGCACAGGGGCGGGGTAGATACGCAGTATTTT
TRBD1	TRBJ2-1	-	TRBV6-5	CASRTGRREQFF	TGTGCCAGCAGGACAGGGCGGCGAGAGCAGTTCTTC
TRBD1	TRBJ1-1	-	TRBV19	CASSPRQGAKNTEAFF	TGTGCCAGTAGTCCGCGACAGGGGGCAAAGAACACTGAAGCTTTCTTT
TRBD1	TRBJ2-7	-	TRBV5-1	CASSTGVNEQYF	TGCGCCAGCAGTACAGGGGTGAACGAGCAGTACTTC
-	TRBJ1-5	-	TRBV18	CASSPATDDQPQHF	TGTGCCAGCTCCCCAGCCACAGACGATCAGCCCCAGCATTTT
-	TRBJ2-7	-	TRBV7-9	CASSLLVRDYEQYF	TGTGCCAGCAGCTTACTTGTGCGGGACTACGAGCAGTACTTC
-	TRBJ2-5	-	TRBV5-1	CASSSQGYQETQYF	TGCGCCAGCAGCTCACAGGGCTACCAAGAGACCCAGTACTTC
-	TRBJ2-6	-	TRBV4-1	CASSQVRGGLSGANVLTF	TGCGCCAGCAGCCAAGTTAGGGGAGGACTATCTGGGGCCAACGTCCTGACTTTC
TRBD2	TRBJ2-1	-	TRBV2	CASSGGLAGNEQFF	TGTGCCAGCAGTGGGGGACTAGCGGGGAATGAGCAGTTCTTC
-	TRBJ2-4	-	TRBV7-8	CASSLADRWLQYF	TGTGCCAGCAGCTTAGCTGACAGGTGGTTGCAGTACTTC
TRBD1	TRBJ1-1	-	TRBV24-1	CATRATGGSRTTEAFF	TGTGCCACCAGAGCCACAGGGGGTTCCCGAACGACTGAAGCTTTCTTT
-	TRBJ2-1	-	TRBV6-5	CASRPGYNEQFF	TGTGCCAGCAGGCCGGGGTACAATGAGCAGTTCTTC
-	TRBJ1-2	-	TRBV5-6	CASSSGLPYGYTF	TGTGCCAGCAGCTCCGGTTTGCCCTATGGCTACACCTTC
-	TRBJ1-5	-	TRBV21-1	CASSSRGEYQPQHF	TGTGCCAGCAGCAGCCGGGGGGAGTATCAGCCCCAGCATTTT
TRBD1	TRBJ1-2	-	TRBV10-3	CAISEDRGIHGYTF	TGTGCCATCAGTGAAGACAGGGGAATCCATGGCTACACCTTC
-	TRBJ1-1	-	TRBV30	CAWQRRTANTEAFF	TGTGCCTGGCAACGGAGGACGGCCAACACTGAAGCTTTCTTT
-	TRBJ1-1	-	TRBV6-5	CATCSWKNTEAFF	TGTGCCACTTGTAGCTGGAAGAACACTGAAGCTTTCTTT
TRBD1	TRBJ1-6	-	TRBV19	CASSIGQGAPPLHF	TGTGCCAGTAGTATAGGACAGGGGGCGCCGCCCCTCCACTTT
TRBD1	TRBJ1-6	-	TRBV5-6	CASAGTGDSPLHF	TGTGCCAGCGCCGGGACAGGGGATTCACCCCTCCACTTT
-	TRBJ1-6	-	TRBV19	CASSILKGAESPLHF	TGTGCCAGTAGTATCCTCAAAGGGGCGGAATCACCCCTCCACTTT
-	TRBJ1-1	few	TRBV3-1/TRBV3-2	CAGRASNTEAFF	TGTGCCGGGAGGGCGTCGAACACTGAAGCTTTCTTT